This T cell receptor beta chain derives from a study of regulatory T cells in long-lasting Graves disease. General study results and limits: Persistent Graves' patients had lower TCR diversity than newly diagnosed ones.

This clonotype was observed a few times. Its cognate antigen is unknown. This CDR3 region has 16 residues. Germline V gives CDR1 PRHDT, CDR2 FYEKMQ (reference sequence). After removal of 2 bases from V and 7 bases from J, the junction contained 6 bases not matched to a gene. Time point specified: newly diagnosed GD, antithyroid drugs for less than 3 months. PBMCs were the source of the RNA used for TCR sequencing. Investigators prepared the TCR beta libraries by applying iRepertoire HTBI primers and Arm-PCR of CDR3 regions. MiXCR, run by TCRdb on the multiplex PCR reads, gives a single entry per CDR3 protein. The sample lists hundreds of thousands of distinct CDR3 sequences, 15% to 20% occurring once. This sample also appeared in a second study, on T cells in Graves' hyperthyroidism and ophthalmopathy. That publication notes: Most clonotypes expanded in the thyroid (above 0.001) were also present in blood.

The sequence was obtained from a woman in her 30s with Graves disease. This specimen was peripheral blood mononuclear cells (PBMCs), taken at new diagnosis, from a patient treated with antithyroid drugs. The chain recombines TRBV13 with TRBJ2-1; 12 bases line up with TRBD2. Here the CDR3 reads CASSLYFLAGGNEQFF. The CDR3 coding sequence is TGTGCCAGCAGCTTATATTTTCTAGCGGGAGGGAATGAGCAGTTCTTC.